The text below deals with one TCR beta chain. Its target is unknown. The data derive from a study of regulatory T cells in long-lasting Graves disease. As for the study in general: The definition of persistent Graves' disease was over 5 years of antithyroid drugs with positive TSH receptor antibodies.

Regarding the study as a whole: Persistent disease preferred TRBV28, TRBJ1-2 and TRBJ2-5; new disease, TRBV20-1 and TRBJ2-1.

Arm-PCR with iRepertoire HTBI primers amplified the CDR3 regions for these TCR beta libraries. TCRdb reprocessed the multiplex PCR reads with MiXCR, giving one entry per CDR3 protein. The data show around 300,000 distinct CDR3 sequences, roughly 21% seen once. Regarding time point: persistent/refractory GD, antithyroid drugs over 5 years with positive TRAb. The TCR library used RNA extracted from PBMCs. Peripheral blood, at nine milliliters, went into EDTA tubes. V gave up 3 bases and J gave up 3 bases, with 13 bases separating them. Germline V gives CDR1 SGHRS, CDR2 YFSETQ. The CDR3 loop spans 14 amino acids.

Sequencing used peripheral blood mononuclear cells (PBMCs), obtained when the disease was refractory, from a patient treated with antithyroid drugs. The origin of this receptor is a female donor with Graves disease. The chain links TRBV5-1 to TRBJ2-7; tentatively, D is TRBD1 (5 bases). This chain's CDR3 is CASSSAERGYEQYF. CDR3 in DNA: TGCGCCAGCAGCTCGGCAGAAAGGGGCTACGAGCAGTACTTC.